This TCR beta chain is from a study of shared clonotypes between healthy human individuals. Study context: CD4 naive cells filled three plates per donor, CD4 memory three, CD8 naive two and CD8 memory one. Study results and caveats: Non-shared clonotypes were found to have lower generation probabilities than the clonotypes that were shared by all four of the sorted-subset donors. Owing to a small donor count, the genetic and exposure-history diversity represented was limited.

Concerning this clone: As yet, its antigen is unknown.

It was CD45RO-negative cells, positively selected for CCR7, that made up naive CD8 cells, with terminally differentiated effector memory CD45RA+ cells excluded. Germline CDR1 is SGHRS and CDR2 is YFSETQ. Trimming removed 0 bases from V and 5 bases from J; junction bases left unmatched: 15. This CDR3 contains 18 residues. Every immunoSEQ plate was one replicate of a subset's evenly spread DNA. Data came from immunoSEQ multiplex PCR; TCRdb stores just in-frame clones and leaves some out. The sample yields around 610,000 clones, approximately 96% seen once. The rearrangement uses TRBV5-1 and TRBJ2-5, with 8 bases matching TRBD1. The sequence came from a young woman in good health. The sequenced sample consisted of naive CD8+ T cells sorted from blood. CDR3 DNA: TGCGCCAGCAGCTTGGAGGGAATAACAGGGGGGATTGAGGAGACCCAGTACTTC. It translates to CASSLEGITGGIEETQYF.